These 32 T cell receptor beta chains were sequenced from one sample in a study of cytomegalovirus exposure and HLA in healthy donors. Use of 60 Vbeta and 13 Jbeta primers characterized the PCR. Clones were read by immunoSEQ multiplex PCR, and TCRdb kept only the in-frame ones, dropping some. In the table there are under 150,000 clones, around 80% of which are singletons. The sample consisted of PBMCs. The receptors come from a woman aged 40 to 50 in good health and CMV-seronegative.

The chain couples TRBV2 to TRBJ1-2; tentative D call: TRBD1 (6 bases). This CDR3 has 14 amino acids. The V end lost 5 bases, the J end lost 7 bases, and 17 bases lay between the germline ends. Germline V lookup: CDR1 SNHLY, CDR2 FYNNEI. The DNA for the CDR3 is TGTGCCAGCAGTCCCGGGACACCTCTGGGTGGCTACACCTTC. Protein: CASSPGTPLGGYTF. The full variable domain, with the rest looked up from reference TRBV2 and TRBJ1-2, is EPEVTQTPSHQVTQMGQEVILRCVPISNHLYFYWYRQILGQKVEFLVSFYNNEISEKSEIFDDQFSVERPDGSNFTLKIRSTKLEDSAMYFCASSPGTPLGGYTFGSGTRLTVV.

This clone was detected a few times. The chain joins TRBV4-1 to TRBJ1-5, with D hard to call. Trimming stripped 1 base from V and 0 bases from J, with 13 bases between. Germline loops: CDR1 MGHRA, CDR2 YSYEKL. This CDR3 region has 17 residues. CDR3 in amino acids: CASSQVSVEASNQPQHF. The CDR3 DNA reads TGCGCCAGCAGCCAAGTTTCGGTCGAAGCTAGCAATCAGCCCCAGCATTTT.

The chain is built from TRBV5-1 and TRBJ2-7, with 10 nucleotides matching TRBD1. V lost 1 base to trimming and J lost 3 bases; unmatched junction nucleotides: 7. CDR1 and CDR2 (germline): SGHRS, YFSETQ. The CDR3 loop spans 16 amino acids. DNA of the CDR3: TGCGCCAGCAGCTTGATCGGGGACAGGGGATTCTACGAGCAGTACTTC. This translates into CASSLIGDRGFYEQYF.

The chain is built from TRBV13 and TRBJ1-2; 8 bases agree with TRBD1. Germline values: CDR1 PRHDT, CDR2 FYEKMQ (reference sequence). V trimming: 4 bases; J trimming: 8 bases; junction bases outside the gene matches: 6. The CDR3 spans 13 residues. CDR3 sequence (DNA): TGTGCCAGCAGCTCTTCAGGGGGCGAGGGCTACACCTTC. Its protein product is CASSSSGGEGYTF. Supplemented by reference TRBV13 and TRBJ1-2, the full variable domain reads AAGVIQSPRHLIKEKRETATLKCYPIPRHDTVYWYQQGPGQDPQFLISFYEKMQSDKGSIPDRFSAQQFSDYHSELNMSSLELGDSALYFCASSSSGGEGYTFGSGTRLTVV.

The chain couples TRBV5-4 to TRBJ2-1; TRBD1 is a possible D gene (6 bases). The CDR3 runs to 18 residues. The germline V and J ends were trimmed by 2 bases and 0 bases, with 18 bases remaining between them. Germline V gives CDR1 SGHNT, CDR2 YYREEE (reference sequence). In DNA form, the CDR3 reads TGTGCCAGCAGCTTCACAGGGATATCTCAGGACTCCTACAATGAGCAGTTCTTC. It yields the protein CASSFTGISQDSYNEQFF.

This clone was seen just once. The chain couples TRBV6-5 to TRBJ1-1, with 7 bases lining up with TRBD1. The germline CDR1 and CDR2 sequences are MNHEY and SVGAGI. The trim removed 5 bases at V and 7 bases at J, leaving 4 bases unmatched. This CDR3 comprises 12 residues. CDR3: CASSPRTGEAFF. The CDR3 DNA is TGTGCCAGCAGTCCCCGGACAGGTGAAGCTTTCTTT.

Here the CDR3 reads CASSQARGNEQFF. The CDR3 nucleotides are TGCGCCAGCAGCCAAGCGAGAGGGAATGAGCAGTTCTTC. V is TRBV4-1 and J is TRBJ2-1; possible D gene TRBD2, 5 bases. Trimming stripped 1 base from V and 7 bases from J, with 8 bases between. The CDR3 covers 13 residues. The germline V gene has CDR1 MGHRA and CDR2 YSYEKL.

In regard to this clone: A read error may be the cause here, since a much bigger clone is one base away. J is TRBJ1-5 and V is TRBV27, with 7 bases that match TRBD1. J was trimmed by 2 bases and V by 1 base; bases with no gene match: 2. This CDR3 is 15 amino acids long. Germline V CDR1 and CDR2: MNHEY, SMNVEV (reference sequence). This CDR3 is CASSLYRGGNQPQHF. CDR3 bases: TGTGCCAGCAGTTTATACAGGGGAGGCAATCAGCCCCAGCATTTT.

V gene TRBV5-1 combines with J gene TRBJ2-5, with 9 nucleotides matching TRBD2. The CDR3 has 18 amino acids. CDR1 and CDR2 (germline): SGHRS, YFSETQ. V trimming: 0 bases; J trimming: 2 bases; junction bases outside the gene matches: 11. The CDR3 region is CASSLGLAAKGQQETQYF. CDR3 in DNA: TGCGCCAGCAGCTTGGGACTAGCGGCCAAGGGTCAACAAGAGACCCAGTACTTC.

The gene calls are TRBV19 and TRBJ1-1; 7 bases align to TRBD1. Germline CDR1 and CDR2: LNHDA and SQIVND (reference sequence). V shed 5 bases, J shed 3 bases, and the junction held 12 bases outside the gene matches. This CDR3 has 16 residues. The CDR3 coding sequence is TGTGCCAGTAGTGAGGGGGCAGGTGGAGGGGACACTGAAGCTTTCTTT. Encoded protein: CASSEGAGGGDTEAFF.

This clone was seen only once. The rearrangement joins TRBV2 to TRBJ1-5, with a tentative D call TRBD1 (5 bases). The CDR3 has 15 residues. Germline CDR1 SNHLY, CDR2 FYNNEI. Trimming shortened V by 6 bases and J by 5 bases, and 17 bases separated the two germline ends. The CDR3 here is CASSEPGQGYQPQHF. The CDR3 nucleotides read TGTGCCAGCAGCGAGCCCGGGCAGGGTTATCAGCCCCAGCATTTT.

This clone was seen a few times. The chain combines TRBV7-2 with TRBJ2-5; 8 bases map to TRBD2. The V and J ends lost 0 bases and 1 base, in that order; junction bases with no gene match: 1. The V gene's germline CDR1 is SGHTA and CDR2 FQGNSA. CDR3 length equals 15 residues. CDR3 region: CASSLASGSQETQYF. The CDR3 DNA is TGTGCCAGCAGCTTAGCAAGCGGGAGCCAAGAGACCCAGTACTTC.

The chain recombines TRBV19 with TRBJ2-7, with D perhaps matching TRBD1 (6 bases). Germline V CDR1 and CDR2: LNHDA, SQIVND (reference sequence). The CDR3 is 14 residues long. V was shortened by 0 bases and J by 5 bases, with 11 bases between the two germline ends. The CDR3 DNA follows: TGTGCCAGTAGTATAGATCCACCAGGGGACGAGCAGTACTTC. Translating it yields CASSIDPPGDEQYF.

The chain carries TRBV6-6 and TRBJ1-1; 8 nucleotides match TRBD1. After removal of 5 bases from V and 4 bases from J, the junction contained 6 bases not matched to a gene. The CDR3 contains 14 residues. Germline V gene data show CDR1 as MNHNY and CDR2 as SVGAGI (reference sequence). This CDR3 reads CASSGQGAATEAFF. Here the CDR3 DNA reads TGTGCCAGCAGTGGGCAGGGGGCGGCCACTGAAGCTTTCTTT.

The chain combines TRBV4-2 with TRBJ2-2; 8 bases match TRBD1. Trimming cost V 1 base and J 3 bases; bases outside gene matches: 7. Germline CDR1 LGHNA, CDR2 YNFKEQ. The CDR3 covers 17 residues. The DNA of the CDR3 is TGTGCCAGCAGCCAAGTCCCCAGACAGGGGTACACCGGGGAGCTGTTTTTT. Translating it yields CASSQVPRQGYTGELFF.

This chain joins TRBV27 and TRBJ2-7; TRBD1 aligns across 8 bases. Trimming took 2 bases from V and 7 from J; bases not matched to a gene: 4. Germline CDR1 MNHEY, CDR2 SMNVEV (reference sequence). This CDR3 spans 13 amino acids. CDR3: CASSLTGGYEQYF. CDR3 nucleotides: TGTGCCAGCAGTTTAACAGGGGGTTATGAGCAGTACTTC.

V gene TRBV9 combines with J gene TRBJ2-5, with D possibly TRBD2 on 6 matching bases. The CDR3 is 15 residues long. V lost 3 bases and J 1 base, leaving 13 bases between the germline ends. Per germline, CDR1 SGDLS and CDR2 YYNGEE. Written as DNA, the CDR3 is TGTGCCAGCAGCGCGGACGTAGCGGCCCAAGAGACCCAGTACTTC. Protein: CASSADVAAQETQYF.

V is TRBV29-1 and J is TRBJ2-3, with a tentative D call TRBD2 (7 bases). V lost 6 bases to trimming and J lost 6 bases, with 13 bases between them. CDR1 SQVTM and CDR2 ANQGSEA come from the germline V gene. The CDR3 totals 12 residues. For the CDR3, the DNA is TGCAGCGTAGGGGGGGGTTTGGATACGCAGTATTTT. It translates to CSVGGGLDTQYF.

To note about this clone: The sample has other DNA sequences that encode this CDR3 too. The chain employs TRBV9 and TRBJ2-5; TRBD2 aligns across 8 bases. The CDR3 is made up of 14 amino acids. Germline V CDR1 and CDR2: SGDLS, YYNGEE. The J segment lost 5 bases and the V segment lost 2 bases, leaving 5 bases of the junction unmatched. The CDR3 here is CASSVGTRGETQYF. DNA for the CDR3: TGTGCCAGCAGCGTCGGGACTAGGGGGGAGACCCAGTACTTC.

In nucleotides, the CDR3 is TGTGCCAGCAGTCCCCTGGCGGGACTAGCGGGAGGGGGCGGCGGGGAGCTGTTTTTT. Amino acid sequence: CASSPLAGLAGGGGGELFF. The rearrangement joins TRBV28 to TRBJ2-2; 16 nucleotides agree with TRBD2. The CDR3 sequence is 19 residues long. CDR1 is MDHEN, CDR2 SYDVKM, per germline. V dropped 5 bases and J dropped 7; count of bases not matched to a gene: 13.

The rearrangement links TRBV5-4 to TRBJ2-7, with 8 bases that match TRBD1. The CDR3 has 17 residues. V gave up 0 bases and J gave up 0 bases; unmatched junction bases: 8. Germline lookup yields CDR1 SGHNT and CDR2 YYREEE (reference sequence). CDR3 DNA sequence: TGTGCCAGCAGCTTGGAAAGGGGCAGGGGGCACTCCTACGAGCAGTACTTC. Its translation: CASSLERGRGHSYEQYF.

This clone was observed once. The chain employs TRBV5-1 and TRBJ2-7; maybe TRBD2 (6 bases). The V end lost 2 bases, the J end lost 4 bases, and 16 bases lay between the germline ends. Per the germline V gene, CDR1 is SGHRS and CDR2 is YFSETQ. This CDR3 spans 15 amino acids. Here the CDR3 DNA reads TGCGCCAGCAGCTTAGGTACAAGCGGACTATACGAGCAGTACTTC. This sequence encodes CASSLGTSGLYEQYF. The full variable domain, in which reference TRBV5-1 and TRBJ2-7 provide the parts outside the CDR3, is KAGVTQTPRYLIKTRGQQVTLSCSPISGHRSVSWYQQTPGQGLQFLFEYFSETQRNKGNFPGRFSGRQFSNSRSEMNVSTLELGDSALYLCASSLGTSGLYEQYFGPGTRLTVT.

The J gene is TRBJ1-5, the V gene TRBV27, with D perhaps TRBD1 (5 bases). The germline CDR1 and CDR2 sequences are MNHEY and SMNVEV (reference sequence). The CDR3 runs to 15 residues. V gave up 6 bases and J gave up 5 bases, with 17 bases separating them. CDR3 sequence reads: CASSRQRLGDQPQHF. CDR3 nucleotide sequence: TGTGCCAGCAGCCGGCAGAGGCTAGGGGATCAGCCCCAGCATTTT.

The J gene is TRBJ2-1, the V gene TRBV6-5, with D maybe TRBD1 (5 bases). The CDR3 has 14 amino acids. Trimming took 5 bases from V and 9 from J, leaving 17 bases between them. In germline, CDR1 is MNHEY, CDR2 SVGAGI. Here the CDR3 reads CASSERTIFSEQFF. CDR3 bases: TGTGCCAGCAGTGAACGGACAATATTCAGTGAGCAGTTCTTC.

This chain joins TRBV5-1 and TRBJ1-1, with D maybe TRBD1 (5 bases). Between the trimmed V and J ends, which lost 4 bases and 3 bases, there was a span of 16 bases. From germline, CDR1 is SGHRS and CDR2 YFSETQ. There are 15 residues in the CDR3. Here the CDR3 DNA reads TGCGCCAGCAGCCCTCGAGTGGGGGGGGACACTGAAGCTTTCTTT. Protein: CASSPRVGGDTEAFF.

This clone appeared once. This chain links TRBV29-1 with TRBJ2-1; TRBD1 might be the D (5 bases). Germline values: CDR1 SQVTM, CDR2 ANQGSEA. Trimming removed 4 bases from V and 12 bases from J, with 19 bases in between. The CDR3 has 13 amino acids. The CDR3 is CSVALAGPKRQFF. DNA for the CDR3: TGCAGCGTTGCCCTGGCAGGGCCCAAGCGGCAGTTCTTC.

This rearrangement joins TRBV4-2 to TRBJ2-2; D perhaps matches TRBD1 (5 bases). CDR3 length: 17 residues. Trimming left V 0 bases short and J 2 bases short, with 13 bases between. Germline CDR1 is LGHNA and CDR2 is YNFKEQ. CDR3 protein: CASSQEGPLYNTGELFF. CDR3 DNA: TGTGCCAGCAGCCAAGAGGGGCCACTCTATAACACCGGGGAGCTGTTTTTT.

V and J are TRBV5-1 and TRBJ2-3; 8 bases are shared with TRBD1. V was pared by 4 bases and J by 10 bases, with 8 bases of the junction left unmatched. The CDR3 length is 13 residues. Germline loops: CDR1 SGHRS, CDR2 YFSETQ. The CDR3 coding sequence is TGCGCCAGCAGCCTGCCGGACAGGGTGGCGCAGTATTTT. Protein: CASSLPDRVAQYF.

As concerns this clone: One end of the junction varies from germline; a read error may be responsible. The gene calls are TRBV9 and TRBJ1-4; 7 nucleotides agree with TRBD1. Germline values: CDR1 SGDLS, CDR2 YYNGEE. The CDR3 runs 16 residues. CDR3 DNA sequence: TGTGCCCGCAGCGTAACCGGGACAGCCGTAAATGAAAAACTGTTTTTT. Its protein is CARSVTGTAVNEKLFF.

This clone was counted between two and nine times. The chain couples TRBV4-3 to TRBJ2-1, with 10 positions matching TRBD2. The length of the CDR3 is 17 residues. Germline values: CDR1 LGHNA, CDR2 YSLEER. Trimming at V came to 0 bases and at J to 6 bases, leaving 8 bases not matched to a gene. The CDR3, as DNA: TGCGCCAGCAGCCAAGAAGGCCTAGCGGGAGTTGGCAATGAGCAGTTCTTC. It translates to CASSQEGLAGVGNEQFF.

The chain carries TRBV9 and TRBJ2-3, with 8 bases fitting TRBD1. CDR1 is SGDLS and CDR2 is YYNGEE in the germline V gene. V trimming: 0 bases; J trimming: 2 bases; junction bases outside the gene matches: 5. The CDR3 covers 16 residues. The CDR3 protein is CASSVAGQGLTDTQYF. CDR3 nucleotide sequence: TGTGCCAGCAGCGTAGCTGGACAGGGACTCACAGATACGCAGTATTTT.

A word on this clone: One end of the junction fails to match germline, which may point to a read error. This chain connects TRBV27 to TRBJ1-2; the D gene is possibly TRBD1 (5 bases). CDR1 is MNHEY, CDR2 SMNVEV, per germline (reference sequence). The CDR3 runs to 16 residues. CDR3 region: CASSLSPGGGTYGYTF. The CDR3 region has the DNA TGTGCCAGCAGCTTATCTCCTGGGGGGGGAACCTATGGCTACACCTTC.